This T cell receptor beta chain was profiled in a study of radiation and T cells in renal cell carcinoma. Points from the study as a whole: In blood, top tumor clones expanded by 2 weeks, shrinking by 4.

Here immunoSEQ multiplex PCR was the method, and the copy in TCRdb shows in-frame clones only, minus some. The table shows 45,000 to 55,000 clones, with about 80% occurring only once. The time point was: blood 2 weeks post-SBRT. The treatment: 15 Gy SBRT to primary tumor, nephrectomy 4 weeks later. For this clone: No antigen is known for it.

The source of this sequence is a woman between 70 and 85 years old with renal cell carcinoma. This sample comprised blood, obtained from a patient whose treatment included radiotherapy and nephrectomy.

The CDR3, as DNA: TGTGCCAGCAGTTACAGGGTGGTCGGCAATCAGCCCCAGCATTTT. This encodes CASSYRVVGNQPQHF. The chain is built from TRBV6-5 and TRBJ1-5; D call uncertain. Per germline, CDR1 MNHEY and CDR2 SVGAGI. The germline V and J ends were trimmed by 2 bases and 2 bases, with 10 bases remaining between them. This CDR3 is built from 15 residues.